This section outlines one T cell receptor (beta chain) sequence together with its context. Its antigen is unidentified. PCR was performed a second time for about 7 to 11 cycles using a sample-barcoded 5' primer and a J-beta primer mix. TCRdb itself ran the 5' RACE reads through MiXCR, one entry per CDR3 protein. The sample lists over 950,000 distinct CDR3 sequences; roughly 50% were seen once. The CDR3 length is 18 residues. Germline assignment: CDR1 MNHNS and CDR2 SASEGT. The germline V and J ends were trimmed by 6 bases and 0 bases, with 20 bases remaining between them. The entry originates in a study of blood T cells in healthy people across ages. Study results and caveats: Donor CMV status, an unknown factor, possibly confounded changes in expanded clonotypes.

The people who gave samples were healthy Caucasians from Russia, aged roughly 6 to 100. Every sample gave at least 5 micrograms of total RNA when it was extracted. J is TRBJ2-2 and V is TRBV6-1, with a weak D call TRBD1 (5 bases). The sample was blood. This receptor was taken from a woman in her sixties or seventies in good health. The CDR3 sequence: CASSRTKRTPTNTGELFF. As DNA, the CDR3 is TGTGCCAGCAGCCGAACAAAAAGGACACCAACGAACACCGGGGAGCTGTTTTTT.